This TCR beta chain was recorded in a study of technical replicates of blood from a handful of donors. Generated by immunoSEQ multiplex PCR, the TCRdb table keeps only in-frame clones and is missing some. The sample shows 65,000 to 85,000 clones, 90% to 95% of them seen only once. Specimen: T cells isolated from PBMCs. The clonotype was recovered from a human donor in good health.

The CDR3 nucleotides read TGTGCCAGCAGTTCCAACAGGGGCTTGAGGAACACTGAAGCTTTCTTT. It encodes CASSSNRGLRNTEAFF. This chain uses TRBV6-5 with TRBJ1-1, with 7 bases identical to TRBD1. V gave up 4 bases and J gave up 1 base; unmatched junction bases: 9. Germline assignment: CDR1 MNHEY and CDR2 SVGAGI. This CDR3 region has 16 residues.